Below are 11 T cell receptor beta chains sequenced from a single sample in a study of cytomegalovirus exposure and HLA in healthy donors. The method was immunoSEQ multiplex PCR; TCRdb's version includes in-frame clones alone and lacks a portion of them. The sample has around 400,000 clones, 70% to 90% seen once. Sequencing was performed on PBMCs. These receptors were collected from a woman aged 18-30 years in good health and CMV-seronegative.

The chain employs TRBV28 and TRBJ1-3, with D possibly TRBD1 on 5 matching bases. Germline loops: CDR1 MDHEN, CDR2 SYDVKM. The CDR3 totals 14 residues. Trimming removed 3 bases from V and 2 bases from J, with 8 bases in between. The DNA of the CDR3 is TGTGCCAGCAGTTTCCAGGGAACTGGAAACACCATATATTTT. It yields the protein CASSFQGTGNTIYF.

CDR3 in DNA: TGTGCCAGCAGCCGCGGCGGGGGGTTCTACGAGCAGTACTTC. Translation gives CASSRGGGFYEQYF. The chain joins TRBV14 to TRBJ2-7, with 8 bases matching TRBD2. V was pared by 4 bases and J by 3 bases, with 5 bases of the junction left unmatched. The germline gives CDR1 SGHDN, CDR2 FVKESK. The CDR3 extends over 14 amino acids.

The chain joins TRBV19 to TRBJ1-1; D uncertain. Germline lookup yields CDR1 LNHDA and CDR2 SQIVND (reference sequence). V gave up 5 bases and J gave up 0 bases, with 13 bases separating them. The length of the CDR3 is 15 residues. DNA for the CDR3: TGTGCCAGTAGTCCTGCTTTGGGCTTGAACACTGAAGCTTTCTTT. Its translation: CASSPALGLNTEAFF.

J is TRBJ2-7 and V is TRBV5-1, with D tentatively TRBD2 (6 bases). V lost 4 bases and J 5 bases, leaving 19 bases between the germline ends. CDR3 length: 15 amino acids. CDR1 is SGHRS and CDR2 is YFSETQ in the germline V gene. CDR3 sequence: CASSPEVLGGHEQYF. CDR3 nucleotides: TGCGCCAGCAGCCCGGAGGTCTTGGGAGGCCACGAGCAGTACTTC.

The rearrangement joins TRBV6-6 to TRBJ2-7; 9 nucleotides agree with TRBD1. V was clipped by 5 bases and J by 1 base; unmatched bases: 6. In germline, CDR1 is MNHNY, CDR2 SVGAGI (reference sequence). CDR3 length equals 15 residues. CDR3 protein: CASSHRQGGSYEQYF. The CDR3 DNA follows: TGTGCCAGCAGTCATAGACAGGGGGGATCCTACGAGCAGTACTTC.

V is TRBV28 and J is TRBJ1-2, with no clear D. The length of the CDR3 is 11 residues. Deletions cut 8 bases from V and 7 bases from J, with 11 bases between. The germline CDR1 and CDR2 sequences are MDHEN and SYDVKM. The CDR3 loop is CASSEVTGYTF. The CDR3 region has the DNA TGTGCCAGCTCTGAGGTTACTGGCTACACCTTC.

CDR3 nucleotide sequence: TGTGCCAGCAGGGCACAGGGACCCAATGGCTACACCTTC. It yields the protein CASRAQGPNGYTF. This sequence joins TRBV5-4 and TRBJ1-2; D perhaps matches TRBD1 (6 bases). The V and J ends lost 5 bases and 6 bases respectively, with 14 bases between them. The germline V gene encodes CDR1 SGHNT and CDR2 YYREEE (reference sequence). The CDR3 loop spans 13 amino acids.

CDR3 sequence reads: CASSWGFTEAFF. CDR3 bases: TGTGCCAGCAGTTGGGGCTTCACTGAAGCTTTCTTT. The rearrangement links TRBV28 to TRBJ1-1, with TRBD1 as a possible D gene (5 bases). Germline values: CDR1 MDHEN, CDR2 SYDVKM. Trimming removed 4 bases at V and 4 bases at J, with 7 bases between. The CDR3 runs to 12 residues.

This clone has only one observation. The chain carries TRBV27 and TRBJ2-6, with D perhaps matching TRBD1 (5 bases). This CDR3 is 16 amino acids long. The germline gives CDR1 MNHEY, CDR2 SMNVEV (reference sequence). V was trimmed by 4 bases and J by 0 bases, leaving 10 bases between them. The CDR3 DNA sequence: TGTGCCAGCAGTTCCACGACAGTCTCTGGGGCCAACGTCCTGACTTTC. This translates into CASSSTTVSGANVLTF.

The chain employs TRBV7-9 and TRBJ1-5; 8 nucleotides agree with TRBD1. The CDR3 loop spans 15 amino acids. Germline V gene lookup returns CDR1 SEHNR and CDR2 FQNEAQ (reference sequence). After removal of 6 bases from V and 4 bases from J, the junction contained 8 bases not matched to a gene. Here the CDR3 DNA reads TGTGCCAGCAGTCCCGGGACAGGTAATAATCAGCCCCAGCATTTT. Translation gives CASSPGTGNNQPQHF.

The rearrangement joins TRBV20-1 to TRBJ2-7; D is undetermined. The CDR3 covers 10 residues. The ends were cut back, 5 bases at V and 3 bases at J, with 5 bases in the middle. In germline, CDR1 is DFQATT, CDR2 SNEGSKA (reference sequence). In nucleotides, the CDR3 is TGCAGTGCTTTATACTACGAGCAGTACTTC. Its protein is CSALYYEQYF.